This T cell receptor beta chain emerged from a study of cytomegalovirus exposure and HLA in healthy donors. V lost 4 bases and J lost 4; bases outside the gene matches: 11. The CDR3 is made up of 17 amino acids. Germline values: CDR1 SGHNT, CDR2 YYREEE (reference sequence). Healthy individuals who donated bone marrow served as the donors. A multiplex PCR was run with 60 Vbeta primers and 13 Jbeta primers. Assay used: immunoSEQ multiplex PCR; TCRdb lists only in-frame clones, some missing. The sample holds approximately 150,000 clones, over 60% seen once. As for this clone: No antigen is known for it.

Study conclusions and caveats: In a later analysis, compared with equally common non-associated chains, HLA-associated beta chains were more expanded. A later analysis showed TCR association rates differing by HLA locus, peaking at DRB1 and lowest at HLA-C.

The sequenced sample was PBMCs. This clonotype was obtained from a man aged 40-49 years in good health and CMV-seronegative. The V and J genes are TRBV5-4 and TRBJ2-2, with 9 bases identical to TRBD1. The CDR3 DNA reads TGTGCCAGCAGCCACTATCCGGGACAGGGTTCCACCGGGGAGCTGTTTTTT. Translating it yields CASSHYPGQGSTGELFF.